These 12 T cell receptor beta chains originate from one sample sequenced in a study of shared clonotypes between healthy human individuals (dated by TCRdb to 2018 to 2021). The library was built by means of the immunoSEQ multiplex PCR assay. TCRdb limited this immuneACCESS table to in-frame rearrangements with V and J called. A share of clones is missing; checked studies link under half to unresolved V genes, and the rest is unexplained. The sample records 560,000 or so clones, 96% of which are singletons. The ten largest clones capture 0.11% of the sample. For the CD8 naive samples, CD45RO-negative cells were positively selected for CCR7, yielding a CD45RA+CCR7+ population from which TemRA cells were excluded. The sample consisted of naive CD8+ T cells sorted from blood. In the paper's terms, the cell subset or site label means: CD45RA+CCR7+. These receptors all stem from a woman in her thirties in good health.

The chain employs TRBV13 and TRBJ1-5; D possibly corresponds to TRBD1 (5 bases). CDR1 and CDR2 from the germline V gene are PRHDT and FYEKMQ (reference sequence). The CDR3 spans 16 residues. Trimming removed 5 bases at V and 1 base at J, with 15 bases between. The CDR3 DNA reads as TGTGCCAGCAGCGAGGGGCCCTCTTTGAGCAATCAGCCCCAGCATTTT. Translating gives CASSEGPSLSNQPQHF.

The CDR3 region is CASSEDRALRRGYTF. The CDR3 bases are TGTGCCAGCAGCGAAGACCGGGCCCTCCGGAGGGGCTACACCTTC. The J gene is TRBJ1-2, the V gene TRBV7-9; D unclear. CDR3 size: 15 residues. Looked up from germline, CDR1 is SEHNR and CDR2 is FQNEAQ (reference sequence). The V end lost 5 bases, the J end lost 8 bases, and 21 bases lay between the germline ends.

This rearrangement joins TRBV7-8 to TRBJ2-7, with D possibly called TRBD1 or TRBD2 (5 bases each). CDR3 size: 14 residues. V was trimmed by 1 base and J by 5 bases, leaving 12 bases between them. The germline V gene encodes CDR1 SGHVS and CDR2 FQNEAQ. The CDR3 loop is CASSLVGVLDEQYF. CDR3 nucleotide sequence: TGTGCCAGCAGCTTAGTGGGGGTATTGGACGAGCAGTACTTC.

The rearrangement uses TRBV6-5 and TRBJ1-1; D uncertain. The V end was cut by 4 bases, the J end by 1 base, with 10 bases between. CDR3 length: 14 amino acids. Germline values: CDR1 MNHEY, CDR2 SVGAGI. CDR3 protein: CASSSYMKNTEAFF. The DNA for the CDR3 is TGTGCCAGCAGTTCCTATATGAAGAACACTGAAGCTTTCTTT.

V gene TRBV15 combines with J gene TRBJ2-7; D possibly uses TRBD1 or TRBD2 (5 bases each). Trimming removed 5 bases at V and 2 bases at J, with 19 bases between. The CDR3 contains 16 residues. CDR1 and CDR2 (germline): LNHNV, YYDKDF (reference sequence). This CDR3 is CATSYRPGTVPYEQYF. The CDR3 DNA is TGTGCCACCAGCTACCGTCCCGGGACGGTCCCCTACGAGCAGTACTTC. Full variable domain (remainder filled in from reference TRBV15 and TRBJ2-7): DAMVIQNPRYQVTQFGKPVTLSCSQTLNHNVMYWYQQKSSQAPKLLFHYYDKDFNNEADTPDNFQSRRPNTSFCFLDIRSPGLGDTAMYLCATSYRPGTVPYEQYFGPGTRLTVT.

The chain combines TRBV6-5 with TRBJ1-1; TRBD1 agrees at 9 bases. With V trimmed by 5 bases and J by 4 bases, 2 bases remained unmatched. The CDR3 is made up of 13 amino acids. From germline, CDR1 is MNHEY and CDR2 SVGAGI. In nucleotides, the CDR3 is TGTGCCAGCAGTCTGGGACAGGGCACTGAAGCTTTCTTT. Protein: CASSLGQGTEAFF.

V usage is TRBV27 and J usage is TRBJ2-1, with TRBD2 identical over 13 bases. The V segment lost 5 bases and the J segment 9 bases; nucleotides outside the gene matches: 7. The CDR3 consists of 15 residues. Germline values: CDR1 MNHEY, CDR2 SMNVEV (reference sequence). The chain's CDR3 is CASSPSGLAGVEQFF. CDR3 DNA: TGTGCCAGCAGTCCATCCGGACTAGCGGGAGTTGAGCAGTTCTTC.

J is TRBJ1-2 and V is TRBV7-9, with D maybe TRBD1 (6 bases). The CDR3 runs 17 residues. V was pared by 4 bases and J by 8 bases, with 26 bases between. Looked up from germline, CDR1 is SEHNR and CDR2 is FQNEAQ (reference sequence). The CDR3 protein is CASSSGHLGQPRGGYTF. The CDR3 DNA is TGTGCCAGCAGCTCGGGCCACCTAGGACAGCCAAGAGGAGGCTACACCTTC.

This rearrangement joins TRBV28 to TRBJ1-1; a possible D gene is TRBD1 (6 bases). Trimming stripped 2 bases from V and 4 bases from J, with 14 bases between. The CDR3 is 15 residues long. CDR1 and CDR2 from the germline V gene are MDHEN and SYDVKM. Here the CDR3 reads CASSLMRGGGTEAFF. The CDR3 DNA reads as TGTGCCAGCAGTTTAATGAGGGGGGGAGGCACTGAAGCTTTCTTT.

The V gene is TRBV5-1, the J gene TRBJ2-3; 7 bases map to TRBD1. Trimming removed 6 bases from V and 0 bases from J; junction bases left unmatched: 7. The CDR3 runs 15 residues. The germline gives CDR1 SGHRS, CDR2 YFSETQ. CDR3 protein: CASTSWDSSTDTQYF. CDR3 in DNA: TGCGCCAGCACTAGCTGGGACAGTAGCACAGATACGCAGTATTTT.

The chain links TRBV28 to TRBJ2-2; D uncertain. This CDR3 region has 15 residues. V lost 1 base and J 1 base, leaving 7 bases between the germline ends. The germline gives CDR1 MDHEN, CDR2 SYDVKM. The CDR3 loop is CASSLFARNTGELFF. DNA for the CDR3: TGTGCCAGCAGTTTATTCGCCAGGAACACCGGGGAGCTGTTTTTT.

The genes are TRBV27 and TRBJ2-2; 13 bases agree with TRBD2. Germline assignment: CDR1 MNHEY and CDR2 SMNVEV (reference sequence). After removal of 3 bases from V and 10 bases from J, the junction contained 8 bases not matched to a gene. CDR3 length: 16 residues. The CDR3 DNA sequence: TGTGCCAGCAGTTTGTTACTAGCGGGAGGGCCTGTGGAGCTGTTTTTT. As protein: CASSLLLAGGPVELFF.